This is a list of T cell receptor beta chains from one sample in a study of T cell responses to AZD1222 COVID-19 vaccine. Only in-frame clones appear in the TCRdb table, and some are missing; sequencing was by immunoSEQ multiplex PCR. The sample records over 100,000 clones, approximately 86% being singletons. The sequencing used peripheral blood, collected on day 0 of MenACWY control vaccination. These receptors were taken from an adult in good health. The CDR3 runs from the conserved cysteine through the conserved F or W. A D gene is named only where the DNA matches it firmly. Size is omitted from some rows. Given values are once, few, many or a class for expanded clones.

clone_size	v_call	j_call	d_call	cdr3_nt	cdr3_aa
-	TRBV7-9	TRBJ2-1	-	TGTGCCAGCAGCCTCCTCGACAGTTACAATGAGCAGTTCTTC	CASSLLDSYNEQFF
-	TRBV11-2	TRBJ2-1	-	TGTGCCAGCAGCCTACCCCGCTGGAAAGTAGGCAATGAGCAGTTCTTC	CASSLPRWKVGNEQFF
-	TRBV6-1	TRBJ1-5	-	TGTGCCAGCAGTGAACTGGGAGTAAATCAGCCCCAGCATTTT	CASSELGVNQPQHF
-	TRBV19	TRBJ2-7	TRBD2	TGTGCCACCGGGGGGGCAGGGGCTCAGGAGCAGTACTTC	CATGGAGAQEQYF
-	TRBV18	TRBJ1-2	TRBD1	TGTGCCAGCTCACCGGGACAGGGAGGAGTCGGCTACACCTTC	CASSPGQGGVGYTF
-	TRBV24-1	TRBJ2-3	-	TGTGCCACCAGTGATGTCGGACACACGGATACGCAGTATTTT	CATSDVGHTDTQYF
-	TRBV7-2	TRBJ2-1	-	TGTGCCAGCAGCTTAATGGGCAGGTTACCGGGTAGGGGTGAGCAGTTCTTC	CASSLMGRLPGRGEQFF
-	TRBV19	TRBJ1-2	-	TGTGCCAGTAGTATGCGGGACGGTGGCTACACCTTC	CASSMRDGGYTF
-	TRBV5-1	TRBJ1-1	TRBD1	TGCGCCAGCGCACCGACGGGGACAGACACTGAAGCTTTCTTT	CASAPTGTDTEAFF
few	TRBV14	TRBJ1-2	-	TGTGCCAGCAGCCAAGTCTCCCGAAGTAGCTACACCTTC	CASSQVSRSSYTF
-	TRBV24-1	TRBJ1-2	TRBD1	TGTGCCACCAGTGAAGCGACAGGGCTCTATGGCTACACCTTC	CATSEATGLYGYTF
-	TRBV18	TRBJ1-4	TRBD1	TGTGCCAGCTCGAAGCCGGGACAGTATTCTGCAACTAATGAAAAACTGTTTTTT	CASSKPGQYSATNEKLFF